This T cell receptor (beta chain) appears in the sequencing data of a study of regulatory T cells in long-lasting Graves disease. There are 19 residues in the CDR3. Unmatched junction bases numbered 13, after V lost 5 bases and J lost 1 base. iRepertoire HTBI primers and Arm-PCR of CDR3 regions built TCR beta libraries. TCRdb re-called the multiplex PCR reads through MiXCR, storing one row per CDR3 protein. The table has more than 450,000 distinct CDR3 sequences, approximately 12% seen once; the top ten hold over 7%. This clonotype has more than one count but fewer than ten. Time point defined: newly diagnosed GD, antithyroid drugs for less than 3 months. The TCR library was made from RNA that had been extracted from PBMCs in TRIzol. This sample was shared with a second study, whose subject was T cells in Graves' hyperthyroidism and ophthalmopathy.

Sequencing was performed on peripheral blood mononuclear cells (PBMCs), taken at new diagnosis, from a patient treated with antithyroid drugs. The sequence came from a woman in her twenties or thirties with Graves disease. The chain links TRBV12-3 or TRBV12-4 to TRBJ2-6; TRBD1 matches 8 bases. CDR3 nucleotide sequence: TGTGCCAGCAGTAATATAGCAGGGGGCGTTTTTTCTGGGGCCAACGTCCTGACTTTC. This gives the protein CASSNIAGGVFSGANVLTF.